This T cell receptor beta chain was observed in a study of T cells after yellow fever vaccination. This clonotype was picked up a small number of times. One entry per CDR3 protein results from TCRdb running MiXCR on the 5' RACE reads. The data show about 630,000 distinct CDR3 sequences, more than 9% seen once. Looked up from germline, CDR1 is SEHNR and CDR2 is FQNEAQ (reference sequence). This CDR3 region has 15 residues. V lost 3 bases, J lost 5 bases, and 16 bases lay in between. The sequencing used PBMCs, collected on the day of the yellow fever booster vaccination. The TCR originated in a man between 25 and 39 years old who received the YFV17D yellow fever vaccine. This chain joins TRBV7-9 and TRBJ2-5; D is unclear. This chain's CDR3 is CASSLGRTHAETQYF. In nucleotides, the CDR3 is TGTGCCAGCAGCTTGGGAAGAACCCACGCCGAGACCCAGTACTTC.